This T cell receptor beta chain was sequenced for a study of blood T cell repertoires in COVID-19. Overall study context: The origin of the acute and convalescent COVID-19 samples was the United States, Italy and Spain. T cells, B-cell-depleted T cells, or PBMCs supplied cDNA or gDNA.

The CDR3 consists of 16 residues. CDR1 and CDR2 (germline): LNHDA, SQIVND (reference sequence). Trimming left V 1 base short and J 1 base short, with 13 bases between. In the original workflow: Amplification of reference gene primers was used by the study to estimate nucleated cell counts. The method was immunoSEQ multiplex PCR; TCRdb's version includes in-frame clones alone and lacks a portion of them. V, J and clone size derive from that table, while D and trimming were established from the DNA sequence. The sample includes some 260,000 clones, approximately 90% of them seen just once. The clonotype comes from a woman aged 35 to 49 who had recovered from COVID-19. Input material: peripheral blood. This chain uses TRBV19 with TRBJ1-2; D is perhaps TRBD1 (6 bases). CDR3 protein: CASSIGGPGVNYGYTF. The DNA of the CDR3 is TGTGCCAGTAGTATAGGGGGGCCAGGGGTTAACTATGGCTACACCTTC.